What follows describes a single T cell receptor (beta chain). The sample belongs to a study of cytomegalovirus exposure and HLA in healthy donors. With 60 Vbeta and 13 Jbeta primers, the PCR was carried out. Assay used: immunoSEQ multiplex PCR; TCRdb lists only in-frame clones, some missing. This sample has about 130,000 clones, with roughly 69% found just once. The CDR3 covers 17 residues. J gave up 7 bases and V 8 bases, and 14 bases lay outside the gene matches. Germline CDR1 is MDHEN and CDR2 is SYDVKM. The receptor was derived from a human donor in good health. The sequenced material came from PBMCs. This rearrangement joins TRBV28 to TRBJ1-6, with TRBD1 matching 10 bases. Here the CDR3 DNA reads TGTGCCAGCTCAATCCTAAGACGGGGACAGGGGAATTCACCCCTCCACTTT. This gives the protein CASSILRRGQGNSPLHF.